Below, one T cell receptor (beta chain) is given with its context. Trimming removed 4 bases from V and 2 bases from J; junction bases left unmatched: 6. Germline CDR1 and CDR2: LGHDT and YNNKEL (reference sequence). There are 16 residues in the CDR3. Clones were read by immunoSEQ multiplex PCR, and TCRdb kept only the in-frame ones, dropping some. The table lists about 210,000 clones, about 88% of them singletons. The data were obtained in a study of blood T cell repertoires in COVID-19. The overall study: Samples came from the United States, Italy and Spain, spanning acute and convalescent COVID-19. Sources were T cells, B-cell-depleted T cells, or PBMCs; the material itself was cDNA or gDNA.

The specimen sequenced was PBMCs or T cells enriched from blood (not recorded which). The clonotype comes from a woman aged 40 to 50 in a cohort exposed to, infected with or recovered from COVID-19 (not recorded which). The V call is TRBV3-1 (or the pseudogene TRBV3-2), the J call TRBJ2-1; 9 positions match TRBD2. As DNA, the CDR3 is TGTGCCAGCAGCCTACTAGCGGGTGATACCTACAATGAGCAGTTCTTC. Its protein product is CASSLLAGDTYNEQFF.